This is a list of T cell receptor beta chains from one sample in a study of lung T cells in sarcoidosis with Löfgren's syndrome. TCRdb analysed the reads with MiXCR anew, one entry per CDR3 protein. Among 15,000 to 25,000 distinct CDR3 sequences listed, under 25% were seen once. The sequencing sample was made of CD4+ T cells from bronchoalveolar lavage. The receptors stem from a human donor with sarcoidosis (Löfgren's syndrome or another form), or a control subject (not recorded which). Each CDR3 is given with its conserved first and last residue. The D gene is left open where the match is weak. Only part of the rows carry a size: once, few, many, or a class if the clone is expanded.

v_gene: TRBV10-3
len: 15
d_gene: TRBD2
j_gene: TRBJ2-3
abundance: -
CDR3aa: CAISDSLAGAGTQYF
CDR3nt: TGTGCCATCAGTGATTCCCTAGCGGGAGCAGGTACGCAGTATTTT

v_gene: TRBV20-1
len: 14
d_gene: TRBD2
j_gene: TRBJ2-1
abundance: medium-sized
CDR3aa: CSVLGLAGGNEQFF
CDR3nt: TGCAGTGTCTTGGGACTAGCGGGAGGCAATGAGCAGTTCTTC

v_gene: TRBV29-1
len: 12
d_gene: TRBD1
j_gene: TRBJ2-1
abundance: few
CDR3aa: CSGTGWINEQFF
CDR3nt: TGCAGCGGGACAGGGTGGATCAATGAGCAGTTCTTC

v_gene: TRBV11-2
len: 14
d_gene: TRBD1
j_gene: TRBJ2-1
abundance: -
CDR3aa: CASGFLGQGVEQFF
CDR3nt: TGTGCCAGCGGCTTCCTGGGACAGGGGGTTGAGCAGTTCTTC

v_gene: TRBV7-9
len: 14
d_gene: -
j_gene: TRBJ2-7
abundance: -
CDR3aa: CASSPRNTGDEQYF
CDR3nt: TGTGCCAGCAGCCCGAGGAATACCGGGGACGAGCAGTACTTC

v_gene: TRBV4-1
len: 15
d_gene: -
j_gene: TRBJ2-5
abundance: many
CDR3aa: CASSQPDRSQETQYF
CDR3nt: TGCGCCAGCAGCCAGCCTGACAGGTCTCAAGAGACCCAGTACTTC

v_gene: TRBV9
len: 15
d_gene: -
j_gene: TRBJ2-1
abundance: few
CDR3aa: CASSVGTDSYNEQFF
CDR3nt: TGTGCCAGCAGCGTTGGTACAGACTCATACAATGAGCAGTTCTTC

v_gene: TRBV20-1
len: 15
d_gene: -
j_gene: TRBJ2-7
abundance: medium-sized
CDR3aa: CSATTPGRISYEQYF
CDR3nt: TGCAGTGCTACCACTCCAGGGCGTATCTCCTACGAGCAGTACTTC

v_gene: TRBV10-3
len: 14
d_gene: -
j_gene: TRBJ2-5
abundance: -
CDR3aa: CAISESTGQETQYF
CDR3nt: TGTGCCATCAGTGAATCGACAGGACAAGAGACCCAGTACTTC

v_gene: TRBV4-2
len: 16
d_gene: -
j_gene: TRBJ1-4
abundance: many
CDR3aa: CASSQVRRALAEKLFF
CDR3nt: TGTGCCAGCAGCCAAGTACGGAGGGCTCTAGCGGAAAAACTGTTTTTT

v_gene: TRBV20-1
len: 11
d_gene: -
j_gene: TRBJ2-3
abundance: medium-sized
CDR3aa: CSASFFDTQYF
CDR3nt: TGCAGTGCTAGCTTTTTTGATACGCAGTATTTT

v_gene: TRBV20-1
len: 13
d_gene: -
j_gene: TRBJ2-1
abundance: many
CDR3aa: CSARLSSYNEQFF
CDR3nt: TGCAGTGCTAGACTGAGCTCCTACAATGAGCAGTTCTTC

v_gene: TRBV12-3/TRBV12-4
len: 12
d_gene: -
j_gene: TRBJ2-5
abundance: -
CDR3aa: CASSLSEETQYF
CDR3nt: TGTGCCAGCAGTTTAAGTGAGGAGACCCAGTACTTC

v_gene: TRBV20-1
len: 10
d_gene: -
j_gene: TRBJ2-7
abundance: many
CDR3aa: CSASLRRQYF
CDR3nt: TGCAGTGCTAGTCTACGGAGGCAGTACTTC

v_gene: TRBV12-3/TRBV12-4
len: 15
d_gene: TRBD1
j_gene: TRBJ1-1
abundance: many
CDR3aa: CASRETDRSNTEAFF
CDR3nt: TGTGCCAGCAGAGAAACGGACAGGTCCAACACTGAAGCTTTCTTT

v_gene: TRBV20-1
len: 13
d_gene: -
j_gene: TRBJ1-4
abundance: many
CDR3aa: CSASPQGGEKLFF
CDR3nt: TGCAGTGCTAGTCCCCAGGGAGGAGAAAAACTGTTTTTT

v_gene: TRBV20-1
len: 13
d_gene: -
j_gene: TRBJ2-5
abundance: many
CDR3aa: CSASQGGGETQYF
CDR3nt: TGCAGTGCTTCCCAAGGGGGAGGAGAGACCCAGTACTTC

v_gene: TRBV29-1
len: 11
d_gene: -
j_gene: TRBJ2-3
abundance: few
CDR3aa: CSVEGADTQYF
CDR3nt: TGCAGCGTTGAAGGGGCAGATACGCAGTATTTT

v_gene: TRBV28
len: 10
d_gene: -
j_gene: TRBJ1-5
abundance: medium-sized
CDR3aa: CASSNQPQHF
CDR3nt: TGTGCCAGTTCTAATCAGCCCCAGCATTTT

v_gene: TRBV28
len: 12
d_gene: -
j_gene: TRBJ1-2
abundance: many
CDR3aa: CASSSQGYGYTF
CDR3nt: TGTGCCAGCAGTTCCCAGGGGTATGGCTACACCTTC

v_gene: TRBV28
len: 13
d_gene: -
j_gene: TRBJ1-2
abundance: -
CDR3aa: CASSLEYAYGYTF
CDR3nt: TGTGCCAGCAGTTTGGAGTACGCCTATGGCTACACCTTC

v_gene: TRBV5-4
len: 14
d_gene: -
j_gene: TRBJ2-3
abundance: few
CDR3aa: CASSLVQPTDTQYF
CDR3nt: TGTGCCAGCAGCTTGGTACAGCCCACAGATACGCAGTATTTT

v_gene: TRBV4-2
len: 13
d_gene: -
j_gene: TRBJ2-2
abundance: many
CDR3aa: CASSRGGPGELFF
CDR3nt: TGTGCCAGCAGCCGAGGTGGGCCTGGGGAGCTGTTTTTT

v_gene: TRBV10-3
len: 13
d_gene: -
j_gene: TRBJ2-3
abundance: few
CDR3aa: CASGTSSTDTQYF
CDR3nt: TGTGCCTCCGGGACATCAAGCACAGATACGCAGTATTTT

v_gene: TRBV2
len: 14
d_gene: -
j_gene: TRBJ1-2
abundance: -
CDR3aa: CASSGGRRYYGYTF
CDR3nt: TGTGCCAGCAGTGGTGGGCGCAGATACTATGGCTACACCTTC

v_gene: TRBV28
len: 17
d_gene: TRBD2
j_gene: TRBJ2-4
abundance: many
CDR3aa: CASSFVGAGVVKNIQYF
CDR3nt: TGTGCCAGCAGTTTCGTCGGAGCGGGAGTAGTCAAAAACATTCAGTACTTC

v_gene: TRBV28
len: 12
d_gene: -
j_gene: TRBJ1-1
abundance: many
CDR3aa: CASSLRYTEAFF
CDR3nt: TGTGCCAGCAGCCTCCGGTACACTGAAGCTTTCTTT

v_gene: TRBV15
len: 15
d_gene: TRBD1
j_gene: TRBJ1-2
abundance: medium-sized
CDR3aa: CATSRDPGGNYGYTF
CDR3nt: TGTGCCACCAGCAGAGACCCAGGGGGAAACTATGGCTACACCTTC

v_gene: TRBV20-1
len: 13
d_gene: -
j_gene: TRBJ1-2
abundance: medium-sized
CDR3aa: CSASGGTAYGYTF
CDR3nt: TGCAGTGCTAGTGGTGGGACCGCCTATGGCTACACCTTC

v_gene: TRBV25-1
len: 12
d_gene: -
j_gene: TRBJ2-1
abundance: many
CDR3aa: CASKGPFNEQFF
CDR3nt: TGTGCCAGCAAGGGCCCGTTTAATGAGCAGTTCTTC

v_gene: TRBV27
len: 15
d_gene: -
j_gene: TRBJ1-1
abundance: many
CDR3aa: CASSLWSQGGTEAFF
CDR3nt: TGTGCCAGCAGTTTATGGTCACAGGGTGGCACTGAAGCTTTCTTT

v_gene: TRBV27
len: 13
d_gene: -
j_gene: TRBJ2-7
abundance: medium-sized
CDR3aa: CASSPRQGSEQYF
CDR3nt: TGTGCCAGCAGTCCCCGGCAGGGTAGCGAGCAGTACTTC

v_gene: TRBV6-1
len: 13
d_gene: -
j_gene: TRBJ2-5
abundance: medium-sized
CDR3aa: CASSGQNQETQYF
CDR3nt: TGTGCCAGCAGTGGCCAGAACCAAGAGACCCAGTACTTC

v_gene: TRBV29-1
len: 15
d_gene: TRBD2
j_gene: TRBJ2-7
abundance: -
CDR3aa: CSVVPEAGGSYEQYF
CDR3nt: TGCAGCGTTGTTCCCGAGGCGGGAGGATCCTACGAGCAGTACTTC

v_gene: TRBV7-2
len: 14
d_gene: TRBD1
j_gene: TRBJ2-2
abundance: many
CDR3aa: CASSRDRVTGELFF
CDR3nt: TGTGCCAGCAGTCGCGACAGGGTTACCGGGGAGCTGTTTTTT

v_gene: TRBV7-2
len: 12
d_gene: -
j_gene: TRBJ1-2
abundance: -
CDR3aa: CASSSTGYGHTF
CDR3nt: TGTGCCAGCAGCTCCACAGGGTACGGCCACACCTTC

v_gene: TRBV30
len: 15
d_gene: TRBD2
j_gene: TRBJ2-3
abundance: -
CDR3aa: CAWSPTAGAIDTQYF
CDR3nt: TGTGCCTGGAGCCCTACAGCGGGAGCAATAGATACGCAGTATTTT

v_gene: TRBV6-1
len: 14
d_gene: -
j_gene: TRBJ1-3
abundance: many
CDR3aa: CASSSTGGGNTIYF
CDR3nt: TGTGCCAGCAGTTCCACGGGAGGTGGAAACACCATATATTTT

v_gene: TRBV4-2
len: 17
d_gene: -
j_gene: TRBJ1-2
abundance: many
CDR3aa: CASSPSPRNRANYGYTF
CDR3nt: TGTGCCAGCAGCCCCTCGCCCAGAAACCGAGCTAACTATGGCTACACCTTC

v_gene: TRBV5-6
len: 15
d_gene: -
j_gene: TRBJ1-6
abundance: -
CDR3aa: CASSLTQGRNSPLHF
CDR3nt: TGTGCCAGCAGCCTAACACAGGGACGGAATTCACCCCTCCACTTT